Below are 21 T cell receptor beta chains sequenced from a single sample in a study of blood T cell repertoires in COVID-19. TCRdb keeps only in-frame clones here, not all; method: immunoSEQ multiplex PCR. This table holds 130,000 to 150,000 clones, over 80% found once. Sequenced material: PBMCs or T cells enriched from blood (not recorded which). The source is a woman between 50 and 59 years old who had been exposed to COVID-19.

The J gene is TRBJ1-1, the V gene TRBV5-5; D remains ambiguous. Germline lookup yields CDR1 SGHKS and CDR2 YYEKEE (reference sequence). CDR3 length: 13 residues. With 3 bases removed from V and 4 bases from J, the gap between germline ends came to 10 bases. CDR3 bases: TGTGCCAGCAGCTGGAGGTTCGGCACTGAAGCTTTCTTT. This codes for CASSWRFGTEAFF.

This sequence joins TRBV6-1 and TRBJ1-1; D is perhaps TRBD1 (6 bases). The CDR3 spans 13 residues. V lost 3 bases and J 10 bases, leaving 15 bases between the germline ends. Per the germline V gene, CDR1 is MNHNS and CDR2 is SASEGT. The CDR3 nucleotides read TGTGCCAGCAGTGACAACAGGGACGGGCGAGCTTTCTTT. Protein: CASSDNRDGRAFF.

Written as DNA, the CDR3 is TGTGCCAGCAGCGGCGACAGGGGTTTTACTGAAGCTTTCTTT. Its translation is CASSGDRGFTEAFF. The gene calls are TRBV11-2 and TRBJ1-1; 8 bases align to TRBD1. This CDR3 contains 14 residues. Trimming cost V 5 bases and J 5 bases; bases outside gene matches: 7. Germline V gene data show CDR1 as SGHAT and CDR2 as FQNNGV.

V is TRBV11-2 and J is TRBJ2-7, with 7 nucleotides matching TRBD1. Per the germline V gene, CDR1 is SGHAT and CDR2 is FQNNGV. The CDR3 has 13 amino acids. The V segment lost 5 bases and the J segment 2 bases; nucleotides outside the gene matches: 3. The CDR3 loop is CASSRDRAYEQYF. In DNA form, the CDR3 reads TGTGCCAGCAGCAGGGACAGAGCCTACGAGCAGTACTTC. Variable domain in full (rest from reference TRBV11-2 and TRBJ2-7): EAGVAQSPRYKIIEKRQSVAFWCNPISGHATLYWYQQILGQGPKLLIQFQNNGVVDDSQLPKDRFSAERLKGVDSTLKIQPAKLEDSAVYLCASSRDRAYEQYFGPGTRLTVT.

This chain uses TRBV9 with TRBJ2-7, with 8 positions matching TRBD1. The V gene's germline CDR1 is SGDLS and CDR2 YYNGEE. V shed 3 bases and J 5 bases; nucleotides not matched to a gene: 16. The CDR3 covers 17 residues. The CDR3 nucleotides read TGTGCCAGCAGCGCCGACCCGGGGGCAGGGGGCTTCCACGAGCAGTACTTC. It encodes CASSADPGAGGFHEQYF.

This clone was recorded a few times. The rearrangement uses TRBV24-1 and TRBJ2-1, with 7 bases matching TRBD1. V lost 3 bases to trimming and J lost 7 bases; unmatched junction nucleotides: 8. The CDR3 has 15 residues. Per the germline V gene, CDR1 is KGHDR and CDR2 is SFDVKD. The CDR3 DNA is TGTGCCACCAGTGATCTTAGACAGGGTGAAAATGAGCAGTTCTTC. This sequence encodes CATSDLRQGENEQFF.

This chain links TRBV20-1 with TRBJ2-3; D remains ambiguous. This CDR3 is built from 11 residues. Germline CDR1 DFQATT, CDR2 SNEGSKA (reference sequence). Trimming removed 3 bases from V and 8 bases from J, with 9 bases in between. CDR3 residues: CSASNLGTQYF. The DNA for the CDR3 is TGCAGTGCTAGCAACCTAGGTACGCAGTATTTT.

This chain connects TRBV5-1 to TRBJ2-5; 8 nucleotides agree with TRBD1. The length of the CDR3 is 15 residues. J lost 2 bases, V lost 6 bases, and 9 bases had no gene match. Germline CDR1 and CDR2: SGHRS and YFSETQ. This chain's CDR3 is CASNPGGTGQETQYF. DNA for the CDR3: TGCGCCAGCAATCCAGGGGGCACCGGACAAGAGACCCAGTACTTC. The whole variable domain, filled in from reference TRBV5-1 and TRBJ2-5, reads KAGVTQTPRYLIKTRGQQVTLSCSPISGHRSVSWYQQTPGQGLQFLFEYFSETQRNKGNFPGRFSGRQFSNSRSEMNVSTLELGDSALYLCASNPGGTGQETQYFGPGTRLLVL.

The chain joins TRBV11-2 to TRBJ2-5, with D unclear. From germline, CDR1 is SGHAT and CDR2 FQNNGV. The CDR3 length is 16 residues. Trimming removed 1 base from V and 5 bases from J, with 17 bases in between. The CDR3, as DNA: TGTGCCAGCAGCTTAGCACCCACCGGGTCTTGGGAGACCCAGTACTTC. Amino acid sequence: CASSLAPTGSWETQYF.

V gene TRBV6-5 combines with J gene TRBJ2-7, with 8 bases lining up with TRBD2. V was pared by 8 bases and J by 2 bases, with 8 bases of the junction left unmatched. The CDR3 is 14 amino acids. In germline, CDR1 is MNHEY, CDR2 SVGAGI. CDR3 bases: TGTGCCAGCCGACGGGGGGGCCCTACCTACGAGCAGTACTTC. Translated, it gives CASRRGGPTYEQYF.

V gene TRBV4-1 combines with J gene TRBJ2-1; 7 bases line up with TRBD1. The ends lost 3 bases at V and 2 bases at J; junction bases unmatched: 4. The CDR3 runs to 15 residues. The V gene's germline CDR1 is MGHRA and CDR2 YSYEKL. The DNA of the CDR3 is TGCGCCAGCAGCCAGGCCGGGACAGCCTACAATGAGCAGTTCTTC. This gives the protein CASSQAGTAYNEQFF.

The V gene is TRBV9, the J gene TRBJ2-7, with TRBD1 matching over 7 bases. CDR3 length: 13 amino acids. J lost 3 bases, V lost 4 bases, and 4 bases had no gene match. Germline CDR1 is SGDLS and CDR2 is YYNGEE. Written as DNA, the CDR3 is TGTGCCAGCAGCCCCCGGGACAGCTACGAGCAGTACTTC. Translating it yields CASSPRDSYEQYF.

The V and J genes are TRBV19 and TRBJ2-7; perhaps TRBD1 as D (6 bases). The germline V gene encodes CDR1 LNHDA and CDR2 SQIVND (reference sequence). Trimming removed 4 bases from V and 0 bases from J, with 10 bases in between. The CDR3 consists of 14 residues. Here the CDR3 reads CASSRIQGSYEQYF. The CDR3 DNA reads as TGTGCCAGTAGTAGAATACAGGGCTCCTACGAGCAGTACTTC. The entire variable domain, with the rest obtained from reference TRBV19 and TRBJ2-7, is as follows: DGGITQSPKYLFRKEGQNVTLSCEQNLNHDAMYWYRQDPGQGLRLIYYSQIVNDFQKGDIAEGYSVSREKKESFPLTVTSAQKNPTAFYLCASSRIQGSYEQYFGPGTRLTVT.

The CDR3 loop reads CSVGGTPSYNEQFF. The CDR3 nucleotides read TGCAGCGTTGGGGGCACACCCTCCTACAATGAGCAGTTCTTC. The J gene is TRBJ2-1, the V gene TRBV29-1; possibly TRBD1 for D (5 bases). From germline, CDR1 is SQVTM and CDR2 ANQGSEA. This CDR3 has 14 amino acids. V lost 4 bases and J lost 0, with 10 bases in between.

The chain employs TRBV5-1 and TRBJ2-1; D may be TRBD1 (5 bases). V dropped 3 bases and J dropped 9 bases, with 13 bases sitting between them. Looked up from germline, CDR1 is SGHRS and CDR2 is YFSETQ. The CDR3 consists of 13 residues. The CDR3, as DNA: TGCGCCAGCAGCTGGACACCTGCGGCTGAGCAGTTCTTC. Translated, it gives CASSWTPAAEQFF.

CDR3 nucleotide sequence: TGTGCCAGCAGCTTCATCGGGGGGAACGATTCACCCCTCCACTTT. It yields the protein CASSFIGGNDSPLHF. The chain joins TRBV7-2 to TRBJ1-6, with D maybe TRBD1 (5 bases). The CDR3 contains 15 residues. V was clipped by 3 bases and J by 8 bases, with 14 bases between them. Per germline, CDR1 SGHTA and CDR2 FQGNSA.

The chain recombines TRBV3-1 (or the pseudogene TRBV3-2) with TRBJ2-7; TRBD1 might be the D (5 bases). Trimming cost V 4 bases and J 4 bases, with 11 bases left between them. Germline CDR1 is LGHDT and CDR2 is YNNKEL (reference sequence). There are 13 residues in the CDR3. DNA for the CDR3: TGTGCCAGCAGCCGGGCCAACAGGTACGAGCAGTACTTC. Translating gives CASSRANRYEQYF.

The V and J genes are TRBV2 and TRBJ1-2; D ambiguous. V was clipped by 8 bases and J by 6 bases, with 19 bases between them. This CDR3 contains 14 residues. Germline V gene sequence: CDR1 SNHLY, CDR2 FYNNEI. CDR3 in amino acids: CASRKGWGVDGYTF. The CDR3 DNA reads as TGTGCCAGCCGAAAAGGATGGGGAGTGGATGGCTACACCTTC.

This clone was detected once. CDR3 DNA sequence: TGTGCCAGCAGCTTACGCAACAGGGGGCTGAGTGGGGCCAACGTCCTGACTTTC. Translating it yields CASSLRNRGLSGANVLTF. The rearrangement links TRBV7-8 to TRBJ2-6, with 9 bases matching TRBD1. This CDR3 has 18 amino acids. CDR1 and CDR2 from the germline V gene are SGHVS and FQNEAQ. Losses at the gene ends were 2 bases for V and 3 bases for J; bases not matched to a gene: 8.

The CDR3 sequence: CASSDGGTGGHEQFF. The DNA of the CDR3 is TGTGCCAGCAGTGACGGAGGGACAGGGGGCCATGAGCAGTTCTTC. This chain joins TRBV6-4 and TRBJ2-1; 12 nucleotides match TRBD1. This CDR3 has 15 amino acids. Germline lookup yields CDR1 MRHNA and CDR2 SNTAGT. The ends lost 2 bases at V and 8 bases at J; junction bases unmatched: 4.

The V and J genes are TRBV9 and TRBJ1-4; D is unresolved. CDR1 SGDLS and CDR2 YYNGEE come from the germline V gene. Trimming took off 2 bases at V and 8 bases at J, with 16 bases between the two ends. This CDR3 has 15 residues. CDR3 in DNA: TGTGCCAGCAGCGTCCTGGAGGGTTCGGCGGAAAAACTGTTTTTT. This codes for CASSVLEGSAEKLFF.